This TCR beta chain was profiled in a study of a mutant IDH1 vaccine in newly diagnosed glioma. Turning to the study itself: Patients' prior therapy spanned radiotherapy, temozolomide, or both; most underwent both.

Note on this clone: The antigen is undetermined.

Data came from immunoSEQ multiplex PCR; TCRdb stores just in-frame clones and leaves some out. Among 20,000 to 25,000 clones listed, 70% to 85% were seen once. Regarding time point: week 11, during vaccination. Topical imiquimod was applied with each vaccine dose, which held 300 ug of mutant IDH1 20-mer peptide. Study-level findings and limits: Among top peripheral T cell clonotypes, changes seemed unrelated to pseudoprogression. It was more than 80% of patients that developed vaccine-induced immune responses.

The V end lost 0 bases, the J end lost 4 bases, and 0 bases lay between the germline ends. The germline V gene encodes CDR1 MNHNS and CDR2 SASEGT. The CDR3 contains 12 residues. J is TRBJ2-2 and V is TRBV6-1; D gene uncertain. This TCR was sampled from a man aged 40-50 years with glioma. Sequences were derived from PBMCs, sampled from a glioma patient whose treatment included an IDH1 peptide vaccine. The CDR3 loop reads CASSEATGELFF. CDR3 DNA: TGTGCCAGCAGTGAAGCCACCGGGGAGCTGTTTTTT.